The 22 T cell receptor beta chains below were found in one sample sequenced in a study of cytomegalovirus exposure and HLA in healthy donors. The PCR ran on 60 Vbeta and 13 Jbeta primers. The repertoire was sequenced with immunoSEQ multiplex PCR; TCRdb's copy has only in-frame clones and lacks some. The sample holds about 53,000 clones. Sequencing was carried out using PBMCs. These receptors were obtained from a young man in good health and CMV-seropositive.

This chain connects TRBV27 to TRBJ2-3, with 8 bases fitting TRBD1. Losses at the gene ends were 0 bases for V and 1 base for J; bases not matched to a gene: 18. Germline lookup yields CDR1 MNHEY and CDR2 SMNVEV (reference sequence). CDR3 size: 21 residues. In nucleotides, the CDR3 is TGTGCCAGCAGTTTATCTTCCGGGACAGGCGAAGTTATTACCCGCACAGATACGCAGTATTTT. Its protein product is CASSLSSGTGEVITRTDTQYF.

This sequence joins TRBV19 and TRBJ2-7; 8 positions agree with TRBD1. The CDR3 contains 15 residues. The J segment lost 2 bases and the V segment lost 5 bases, leaving 8 bases of the junction unmatched. Germline V CDR1 and CDR2: LNHDA, SQIVND (reference sequence). CDR3 loop: CASSLTGTGPYEQYF. The CDR3 DNA reads as TGTGCCAGTAGTTTAACCGGGACAGGTCCCTACGAGCAGTACTTC. Full variable domain (missing parts from reference TRBV19 and TRBJ2-7): DGGITQSPKYLFRKEGQNVTLSCEQNLNHDAMYWYRQDPGQGLRLIYYSQIVNDFQKGDIAEGYSVSREKKESFPLTVTSAQKNPTAFYLCASSLTGTGPYEQYFGPGTRLTVT.

The rearrangement joins TRBV13 to TRBJ2-3, with D possibly TRBD1 on 5 matching bases. Trimming took 2 bases from V and 3 from J, leaving 15 bases between them. The CDR3 has 16 amino acids. Germline lookup yields CDR1 PRHDT and CDR2 FYEKMQ (reference sequence). CDR3 loop: CASSLIIGARTDTQYF. The CDR3 nucleotides read TGTGCCAGCAGCTTAATCATTGGGGCAAGGACAGATACGCAGTATTTT.

V gene TRBV11-1 combines with J gene TRBJ2-7; TRBD2 matches at 10 bases. Germline lookup yields CDR1 SGHAT and CDR2 FQDESV (reference sequence). With V trimmed by 2 bases and J by 7 bases, 11 bases remained unmatched. CDR3 length equals 16 residues. CDR3 nucleotide sequence: TGTGCCAGCAGCTTAACCCCAGCGGGAGGGCCGAGGGAGCAGTACTTC. Translation: CASSLTPAGGPREQYF.

The V and J genes are TRBV6-5 and TRBJ2-6; D is uncertain. Germline V gene sequence: CDR1 MNHEY, CDR2 SVGAGI. Trimming removed 5 bases from V and 3 bases from J, with 8 bases in between. CDR3 length equals 14 residues. The CDR3 loop reads CASSLLFGANVLTF. CDR3 nucleotide sequence: TGTGCCAGCAGTCTTCTCTTTGGGGCCAACGTCCTGACTTTC.

The rearrangement joins TRBV10-3 to TRBJ2-7; D is possibly TRBD2 (6 bases). Deletions cut 4 bases from V and 4 bases from J, with 17 bases between. The CDR3 has 15 residues. Germline V gene lookup returns CDR1 ENHRY and CDR2 SYGVKD. The CDR3 DNA sequence: TGTGCCATCAGTGCGGAGGCAGAGGGAGGATACGAGCAGTACTTC. Its protein product is CAISAEAEGGYEQYF.

The chain links TRBV19 to TRBJ2-1, with a possible D match to TRBD1 (5 bases). CDR3 length: 16 residues. V was pared by 5 bases and J by 3 bases, with 17 bases between. CDR1 LNHDA and CDR2 SQIVND come from the germline V gene (reference sequence). CDR3 DNA: TGTGCCAGTAGTTTTACCCGTCAGGGTTACTACAATGAGCAGTTCTTC. This sequence encodes CASSFTRQGYYNEQFF.

V gene TRBV6-5 combines with J gene TRBJ1-2, with 7 bases fitting TRBD1. There are 12 residues in the CDR3. V lost 5 bases and J lost 8; bases outside the gene matches: 5. Germline CDR1 reads MNHEY; CDR2 reads SVGAGI. The CDR3 DNA reads as TGTGCCAGCAGTCTACAGGGGCTCGGCTACACCTTC. Amino acids: CASSLQGLGYTF.

The chain's CDR3 is CAAGQGATYGYTF. For the CDR3, the DNA is TGTGCCGCGGGACAGGGGGCTACCTATGGCTACACCTTC. The rearrangement uses TRBV6-1 and TRBJ1-2, with 12 bases that match TRBD1. The CDR3 runs to 13 residues. V lost 11 bases and J lost 4; bases outside the gene matches: 5. Germline CDR1 MNHNS, CDR2 SASEGT.

The rearrangement joins TRBV2 to TRBJ2-1; TRBD1 aligns across 7 bases. The trim removed 6 bases at V and 2 bases at J, leaving 4 bases unmatched. The CDR3 runs 14 residues. CDR1 and CDR2 (germline): SNHLY, FYNNEI. The CDR3 is CASRDGTAYNEQFF. The CDR3 coding sequence is TGTGCCAGCAGAGACGGGACAGCCTACAATGAGCAGTTCTTC. The whole variable domain, remainder taken from reference TRBV2 and TRBJ2-1, is EPEVTQTPSHQVTQMGQEVILRCVPISNHLYFYWYRQILGQKVEFLVSFYNNEISEKSEIFDDQFSVERPDGSNFTLKIRSTKLEDSAMYFCASRDGTAYNEQFFGPGTRLTVL.

The V and J genes are TRBV12-5 and TRBJ2-7; 7 positions match TRBD1. The CDR3 runs 18 residues. The J segment lost 2 bases and the V segment lost 0 bases, leaving 13 bases of the junction unmatched. CDR1 is LGHNT, CDR2 FRNRAP, per germline. The CDR3 nucleotides are TGTGCTAGTGGTTTGGTATTGGGTGCTCAGGGGGAGACCTACGAGCAGTACTTC. Its translation: CASGLVLGAQGETYEQYF.

The V and J genes are TRBV11-2 and TRBJ2-1; D may be TRBD2 (5 bases). CDR1 and CDR2 (germline): SGHAT, FQNNGV. Trimming stripped 3 bases from V and 2 bases from J, with 11 bases between. The CDR3 loop spans 15 amino acids. The DNA for the CDR3 is TGTGCCAGCAGCTTCGTGAATAGCGCCTACAATGAGCAGTTCTTC. This sequence encodes CASSFVNSAYNEQFF.

The genes are TRBV7-2 and TRBJ1-5, with D perhaps matching TRBD1 (5 bases). This CDR3 comprises 13 residues. Trimming removed 3 bases at V and 6 bases at J, with 9 bases between. From germline, CDR1 is SGHTA and CDR2 FQGNSA. The CDR3 protein is CASSLEGPQPQHF. CDR3 bases: TGTGCCAGCAGCTTGGAGGGGCCTCAGCCCCAGCATTTT. Supplemented by reference TRBV7-2 and TRBJ1-5, the full variable domain reads GAGVSQSPSNKVTEKGKDVELRCDPISGHTALYWYRQSLGQGLEFLIYFQGNSAPDKSGLPSDRFSAERTGGSVSTLTIQRTQQEDSAVYLCASSLEGPQPQHFGDGTRLSIL.

This chain links TRBV5-1 with TRBJ1-1; possible D gene TRBD1, 6 bases. V shed 2 bases and J shed 10 bases, with 15 bases lying between them. The CDR3 is 13 amino acids. Per the germline V gene, CDR1 is SGHRS and CDR2 is YFSETQ. This CDR3 is CASSFTEEGGAFF. In DNA, the CDR3 is TGCGCCAGCAGCTTTACGGAAGAAGGGGGAGCTTTCTTT. The full variable domain, completed using reference TRBV5-1 and TRBJ1-1, is KAGVTQTPRYLIKTRGQQVTLSCSPISGHRSVSWYQQTPGQGLQFLFEYFSETQRNKGNFPGRFSGRQFSNSRSEMNVSTLELGDSALYLCASSFTEEGGAFFGQGTRLTVV.

This chain connects TRBV4-1 to TRBJ2-5; D not certain. CDR1 and CDR2 (germline): MGHRA, YSYEKL. The CDR3 is made up of 13 amino acids. Trimming stripped 2 bases from V and 5 bases from J, with 9 bases between. CDR3 loop: CASSQLPAETQYF. CDR3 DNA sequence: TGCGCCAGCAGCCAACTCCCTGCGGAGACCCAGTACTTC.

This chain joins TRBV15 and TRBJ2-1; 11 bases align to TRBD2. CDR1 and CDR2 (germline): LNHNV, YYDKDF (reference sequence). The CDR3 contains 15 residues. Trimming cost V 5 bases and J 9 bases; bases outside gene matches: 9. CDR3 loop: CATSPGRLAGSEQFF. CDR3 sequence (DNA): TGTGCCACCAGCCCCGGGAGACTAGCGGGAAGTGAGCAGTTCTTC. The entire variable domain, with the rest obtained from reference TRBV15 and TRBJ2-1, is as follows: DAMVIQNPRYQVTQFGKPVTLSCSQTLNHNVMYWYQQKSSQAPKLLFHYYDKDFNNEADTPDNFQSRRPNTSFCFLDIRSPGLGDTAMYLCATSPGRLAGSEQFFGPGTRLTVL.

The rearrangement uses TRBV5-5 and TRBJ2-3; TRBD2 matches at 9 bases. V lost 4 bases, J lost 2 bases, and 5 bases stayed unmatched. CDR1 and CDR2 from the germline V gene are SGHKS and YYEKEE (reference sequence). The CDR3 has 15 residues. The CDR3 region has the DNA TGTGCCAGCAGCCCTCAGCGGGAGGTCACAGATACGCAGTATTTT. Translation: CASSPQREVTDTQYF.

J is TRBJ2-7 and V is TRBV2, with a weak D call TRBD2 (5 bases). CDR1 and CDR2 (germline): SNHLY, FYNNEI. The V and J ends lost 3 bases and 7 bases respectively, with 10 bases between them. The CDR3 extends over 12 amino acids. In DNA form, the CDR3 reads TGTGCCAGCAGTGACGAGGGTTGGGAGCAGTACTTC. Amino acids: CASSDEGWEQYF.

The V call is TRBV2, the J call TRBJ1-3; D unresolved. From germline, CDR1 is SNHLY and CDR2 FYNNEI. The CDR3 loop spans 17 amino acids. V dropped 1 base and J dropped 0 bases, with 13 bases sitting between them. This CDR3 reads CASSEEGQLASGNTIYF. The CDR3 bases are TGTGCCAGCAGTGAAGAGGGTCAGCTAGCCTCTGGAAACACCATATATTTT.

The gene calls are TRBV5-1 and TRBJ1-2, with 10 bases fitting TRBD1. CDR3 length: 13 residues. CDR1 and CDR2 from the germline V gene are SGHRS and YFSETQ. Losses at the gene ends were 3 bases for V and 7 bases for J; bases not matched to a gene: 3. CDR3 loop: CASSSGTGVGYTF. The DNA for the CDR3 is TGCGCCAGCAGCTCCGGGACAGGGGTTGGCTACACCTTC.

CDR3 nucleotides: TGTGCCAGTATTGGCGGGAGGGGCTACACCGGGGAGCTGTTTTTT. This translates into CASIGGRGYTGELFF. The chain has TRBV19 and TRBJ2-2; 9 bases match TRBD2. The CDR3 length is 15 residues. Trimming cost V 7 bases and J 3 bases; bases outside gene matches: 6. Germline V CDR1 and CDR2: LNHDA, SQIVND (reference sequence).

This chain connects TRBV7-2 to TRBJ2-1; no definite D call. Germline CDR1 reads SGHTA; CDR2 reads FQGNSA. This CDR3 is built from 13 residues. Trimming cost V 5 bases and J 5 bases, with 10 bases left between them. The CDR3 DNA reads as TGTGCCAGCAGCCCAACGCGGAACAATGAGCAGTTCTTC. Its translation is CASSPTRNNEQFF.